This T cell receptor beta chain was identified in a study of blood T cells in healthy people across ages. Concerning this clonotype: Its antigen is not identified.

Findings and limits, study-wide: The percentage of naive T cells correlated strongly with TCR beta diversity.

Next came a second PCR, run for about 7 to 12 cycles, which used a sample-barcoded 5' primer along with a J-beta primer mix. Using its own MiXCR run on the 5' RACE reads, TCRdb lists one record per CDR3 protein. The data contain about 380,000 distinct CDR3 sequences, approximately 52% of them seen just once; the ten biggest clones take up around 50%. The CDR3 spans 15 residues. J was trimmed by 5 bases and V by 6 bases; bases with no gene match: 5. CDR1 MDHEN and CDR2 SYDVKM come from the germline V gene. The source of this sequence is a man in his 60s in good health. Source material: blood. J is TRBJ1-5 and V is TRBV28; 12 bases are shared with TRBD1. CDR3 in amino acids: CASSPGTGGYQPQHF. CDR3 sequence (DNA): TGTGCCAGCAGCCCCGGGACAGGGGGCTATCAGCCCCAGCATTTT.